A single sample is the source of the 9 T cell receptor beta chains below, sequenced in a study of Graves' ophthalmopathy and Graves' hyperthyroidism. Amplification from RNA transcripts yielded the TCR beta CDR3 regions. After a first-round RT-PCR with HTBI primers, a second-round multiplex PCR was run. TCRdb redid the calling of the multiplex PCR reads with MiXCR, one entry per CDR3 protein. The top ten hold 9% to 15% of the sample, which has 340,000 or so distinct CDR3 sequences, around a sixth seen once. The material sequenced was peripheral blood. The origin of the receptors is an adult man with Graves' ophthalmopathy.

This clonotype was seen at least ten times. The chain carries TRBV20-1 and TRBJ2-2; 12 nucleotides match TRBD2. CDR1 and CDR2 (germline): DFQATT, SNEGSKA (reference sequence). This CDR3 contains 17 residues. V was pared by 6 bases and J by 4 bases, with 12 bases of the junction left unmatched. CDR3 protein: CSAIPLAGGPGTGELFF. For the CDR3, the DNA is TGCAGTGCCATTCCTCTAGCGGGAGGGCCGGGCACCGGGGAGCTGTTTTTT.

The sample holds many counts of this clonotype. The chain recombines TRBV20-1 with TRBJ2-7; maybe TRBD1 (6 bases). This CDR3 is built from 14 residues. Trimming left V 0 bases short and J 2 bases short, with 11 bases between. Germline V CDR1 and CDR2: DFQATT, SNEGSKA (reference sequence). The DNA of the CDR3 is TGCAGTGCTAGAGACAGGGGCACACCCTACGAGCAGTACTTC. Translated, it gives CSARDRGTPYEQYF.

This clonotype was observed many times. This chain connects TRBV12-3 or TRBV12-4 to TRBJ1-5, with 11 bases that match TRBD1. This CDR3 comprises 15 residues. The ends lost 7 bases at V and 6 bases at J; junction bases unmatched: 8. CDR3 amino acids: CASNLGQGAGQPQHF. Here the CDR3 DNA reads TGTGCCAGCAACCTTGGACAGGGGGCAGGTCAGCCCCAGCATTTT.

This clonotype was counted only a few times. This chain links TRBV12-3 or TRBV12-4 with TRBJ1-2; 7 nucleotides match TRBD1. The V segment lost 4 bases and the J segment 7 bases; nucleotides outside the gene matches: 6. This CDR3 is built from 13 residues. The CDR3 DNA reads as TGTGCCAGCAGTTCAGCCCGACAGGGTGGCTACACCTTC. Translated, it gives CASSSARQGGYTF.

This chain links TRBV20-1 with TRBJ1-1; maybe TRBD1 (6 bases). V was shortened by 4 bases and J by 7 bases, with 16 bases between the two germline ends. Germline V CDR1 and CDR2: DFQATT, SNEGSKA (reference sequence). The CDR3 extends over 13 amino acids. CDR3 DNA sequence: TGCAGTGCTAAGGGAACAGGGAGGGGTGAAGCTTTCTTT. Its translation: CSAKGTGRGEAFF.

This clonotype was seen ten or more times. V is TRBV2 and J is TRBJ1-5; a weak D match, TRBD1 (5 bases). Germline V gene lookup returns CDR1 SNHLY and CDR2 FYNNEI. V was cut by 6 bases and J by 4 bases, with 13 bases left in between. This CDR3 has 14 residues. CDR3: CASSSSQGNQPQHF. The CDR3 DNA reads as TGTGCCAGCAGCAGTTCCCAGGGTAATCAGCCCCAGCATTTT.

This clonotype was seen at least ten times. Here the CDR3 DNA reads TGTGCCAGCAGCTTAGCTGGACAGGGGATAGCTAACTATGGCTACACCTTC. This codes for CASSLAGQGIANYGYTF. This sequence joins TRBV7-2 and TRBJ1-2, with 9 positions matching TRBD1. CDR1 and CDR2 (germline): SGHTA, FQGNSA. V gave up 0 bases and J gave up 0 bases; unmatched junction bases: 5. The CDR3 sequence is 17 residues long.

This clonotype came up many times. The CDR3 protein is CASTLTGVKTQYF. The CDR3, as DNA: TGTGCCAGCACACTGACAGGGGTAAAGACCCAGTACTTC. V is TRBV27 and J is TRBJ2-5; 8 nucleotides line up with TRBD1. V was pared by 7 bases and J by 6 bases, with 7 bases of the junction left unmatched. The germline V gene encodes CDR1 MNHEY and CDR2 SMNVEV (reference sequence). CDR3 length: 13 residues.

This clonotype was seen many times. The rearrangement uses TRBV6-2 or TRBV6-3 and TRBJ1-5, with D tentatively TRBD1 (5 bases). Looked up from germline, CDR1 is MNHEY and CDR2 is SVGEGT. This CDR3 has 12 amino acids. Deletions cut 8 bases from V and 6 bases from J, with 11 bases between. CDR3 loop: CASRTGGQPQHF. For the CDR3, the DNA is TGTGCCAGCCGTACCGGGGGTCAGCCCCAGCATTTT.